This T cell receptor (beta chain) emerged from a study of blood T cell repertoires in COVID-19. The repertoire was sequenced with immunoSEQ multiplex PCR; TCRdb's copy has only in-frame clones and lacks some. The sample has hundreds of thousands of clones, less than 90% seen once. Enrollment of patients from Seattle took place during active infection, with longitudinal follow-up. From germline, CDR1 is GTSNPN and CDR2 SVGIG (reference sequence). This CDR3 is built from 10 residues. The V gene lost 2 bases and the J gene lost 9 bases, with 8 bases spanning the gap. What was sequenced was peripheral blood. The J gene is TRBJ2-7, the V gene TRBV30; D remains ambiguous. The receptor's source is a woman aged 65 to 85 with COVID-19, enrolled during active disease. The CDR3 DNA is TGTGCCTGGAGTACCCCCGGGCAGTACTTC. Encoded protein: CAWSTPGQYF.